The rows below give T cell receptor beta chains drawn from one sample of a study of tumor-infiltrating lymphocytes in oesophageal squamous cell carcinoma. TCRdb reprocessed the reads with MiXCR, giving one entry per CDR3 protein. The table has some 10,000 distinct CDR3 sequences, more than 50% seen once. The material sequenced was blood. These TCRs come from a female donor with esophageal squamous cell carcinoma. Both conserved end residues are part of each CDR3. D genes are given only for firm matches. Size values are once, few and many counts, or a class for expanded clones, and some rows have none.

v_call,clone_size,j_call,d_call,cdr3_nt,cdr3_aa
TRBV20-1,once,TRBJ2-7,-,TGCAGTGCTCCAGGTTCGAGCTCCTACGAGCAGTACTTC,CSAPGSSSYEQYF
TRBV5-6,few,TRBJ2-7,-,TGTGCCAGCAGCTTCTCTCAGTACGAGCAGTACTTC,CASSFSQYEQYF
TRBV11-2,-,TRBJ2-3,-,TGTGCCAGCACCCCCCAGGGGAGGCGCACAGATACGCAGTATTTT,CASTPQGRRTDTQYF
TRBV27,-,TRBJ2-6,-,TGTGCCAGCAGTCCCGCACCCGTGGGGGCCAACGTCCTGACTTTC,CASSPAPVGANVLTF
TRBV7-9,-,TRBJ1-2,TRBD1,TGTGCCAGCAGCACAGGGGTCGGGGGCTACACCTTC,CASSTGVGGYTF
TRBV28,-,TRBJ2-7,-,TGTGCCAGCAGTTCCTGGGACATTGGCTACGAGCAGTACTTC,CASSSWDIGYEQYF
TRBV5-4,few,TRBJ2-1,-,TGTGCCAGCAGCTTGGCCCGGTCCTACAATGAGCAGTTCTTC,CASSLARSYNEQFF
TRBV12-3/TRBV12-4,few,TRBJ2-1,TRBD2,TGTGCCAGCAGGCCCCGAGAGCGGGGGTCTTACAATGAGCAGTTCTTC,CASRPRERGSYNEQFF
TRBV28,-,TRBJ1-5,-,TGTGCCAGCAGTTGGGACACATATCAGCCCCAGCATTTT,CASSWDTYQPQHF
TRBV6-5,-,TRBJ1-2,-,TGTGCCAGCAGTTACTCGATGGTTTTGGACCCCGGGGATGGCTACACCTTC,CASSYSMVLDPGDGYTF
TRBV7-3,-,TRBJ2-1,-,TGTGCCAGCAGCTTCGGTGGCGGTTACAATGAGCAGTTCTTC,CASSFGGGYNEQFF
TRBV7-6,-,TRBJ2-5,-,TGTGCCAGCAGCTTAGCGGGCCAGGTGGCCGGCCAAGAGACCCAGTACTTC,CASSLAGQVAGQETQYF
TRBV12-3/TRBV12-4,-,TRBJ2-1,-,TGTGCCAGCAGTTTTACGGGAAGTGTAGGAAATGAGCAGTTCTTC,CASSFTGSVGNEQFF
TRBV6-6,few,TRBJ2-1,-,TGTGCCAGCAGTTACTCGAGGAGGGGGGATGAGCAGTTCTTC,CASSYSRRGDEQFF
TRBV7-9,-,TRBJ1-2,-,TGTGCCAGCAGCCGACAAAGGGACTATGGCTACACCTTC,CASSRQRDYGYTF
TRBV7-6,-,TRBJ2-7,-,TGTGCCAGCAGCTCTAGCCACTCCTACGAGCAGTACTTC,CASSSSHSYEQYF
TRBV7-4,few,TRBJ2-1,-,TGTGCCAGCAGCTTAAAAATCGCGGGATTCACCTACAATGAGCAGTTCTTC,CASSLKIAGFTYNEQFF
TRBV6-1,-,TRBJ2-2,TRBD2,TGTGCCAGCAGTCCAAGACTAGCGGGCACCGGGGAGCTGTTTTTT,CASSPRLAGTGELFF
TRBV28,-,TRBJ1-2,-,TGTGCCAGCTCGTGGAGGGGATATGGCTACACCTTC,CASSWRGYGYTF
TRBV2,-,TRBJ2-3,-,TGTGCCAGCAGTACGGAGAATACGCAGTATTTT,CASSTENTQYF
TRBV5-3,many,TRBJ1-1,TRBD1,TGTGCCAGCAGCGACAGGGGTTCTGAAGCTTTCTTT,CASSDRGSEAFF
TRBV7-3,-,TRBJ2-3,TRBD2,TGTGCCAGCAGCTTAGGACTAGCGGTGGATACGCAGTATTTT,CASSLGLAVDTQYF
TRBV12-3/TRBV12-4,-,TRBJ1-1,-,TGTGCCAGCAGTTTCCTGGAGACTGAAGCTTTCTTT,CASSFLETEAFF
TRBV11-2,-,TRBJ2-7,-,TGTGCCAGCAGCTTAGGTAATCCAGGGAAGAGTTGGCAGTACTTC,CASSLGNPGKSWQYF
TRBV6-4,-,TRBJ2-5,TRBD2,TGTGCCAGCAAAATGTGGTCGGGAGGAGGAAAAGAGACCCAGTACTTC,CASKMWSGGGKETQYF
TRBV7-2,-,TRBJ1-2,-,TGTGCCAGCAGCTCATATGACACCCAGGATGGCTACACCTTC,CASSSYDTQDGYTF
TRBV11-1,-,TRBJ2-5,TRBD1,TGTGCCAGCAGCTTAGAGGGCAGGGGGCTTTTGGAGACCCAGTACTTC,CASSLEGRGLLETQYF
TRBV27,-,TRBJ2-7,-,TGTGCCAGCAGTTTACTACAGCGCTCCTACGAGCAGTACTTC,CASSLLQRSYEQYF
TRBV11-2,-,TRBJ2-7,-,TGTGCCAGCAGCTTATATCGACAGTTCTACGAGCAGTACTTC,CASSLYRQFYEQYF
TRBV5-1,-,TRBJ2-1,TRBD2,TGCGCCAGCAGCTTGGGGACTAGCCTCTATTACAATGAGCAGTTCTTC,CASSLGTSLYYNEQFF
TRBV6-1,many,TRBJ1-1,-,TGTGCCAGCAGTGAAAGGGACGTCAGTGAAGCTTTCTTT,CASSERDVSEAFF
TRBV7-2,-,TRBJ2-7,TRBD2,TGTGCCAGCAGACCAGCGGGAGTAGGGGAGCAGTACTTC,CASRPAGVGEQYF
TRBV7-6,few,TRBJ2-7,-,TGTGCCAGCAGCTTAGGGTACGGACGCGGCGAGCAGTACTTC,CASSLGYGRGEQYF
TRBV7-6,few,TRBJ2-6,-,TGTGCCAGCAGCTTAGAGTACAAGGCTGGGGCCAACGTCCTGACTTTC,CASSLEYKAGANVLTF
TRBV7-6,-,TRBJ2-2,TRBD1,TGTGCCAGCAGCCCTATCACAGGGGTAACCGGGGAGCTGTTTTTT,CASSPITGVTGELFF
TRBV7-8,-,TRBJ2-3,-,TGTGCCTCATTGGGCGGTCGCGCAGATACGCAGTATTTT,CASLGGRADTQYF
TRBV28,few,TRBJ2-1,TRBD2,TGTGCCAGCAGTTTCCCCGGGACTAGCGGATACTCCTACAATGAGCAGTTCTTC,CASSFPGTSGYSYNEQFF
TRBV14,many,TRBJ2-1,TRBD1,TGTGCCAGCAGCCAAGAAGTAATATACCGGGACAGGGTGAACAATGAGCAGTTCTTC,CASSQEVIYRDRVNNEQFF
TRBV7-3,-,TRBJ1-1,-,TGTGCCAGCAGCTTGGGCAGGAACACTGAAGCTTTCTTT,CASSLGRNTEAFF
TRBV28,-,TRBJ1-4,TRBD1,TGTGCCAGCCGAGGAGGGACAGGGGATTTTCAAGAAAAACTGTTTTTT,CASRGGTGDFQEKLFF
TRBV2,many,TRBJ2-1,-,TGTGCCAGCAGAGGCCGAGCCCTGCTCAATGAGCAGTTCTTC,CASRGRALLNEQFF
TRBV7-2,-,TRBJ2-1,-,TGTGCCAGCAGCTTATTTTACGGGGGGCCTTACGAGCAGTTCTTC,CASSLFYGGPYEQFF
TRBV6-6,-,TRBJ2-7,TRBD1,TGTGCCAGCAGTTACCCGACAGGGTTCACCTACGAGCAGTACTTC,CASSYPTGFTYEQYF